The 7 T cell receptor beta chains below come from one sample, sequenced in a study of response to subunit inactivated influenza vaccine. TCRdb called the RT-PCR reads again in MiXCR, with one record for every CDR3 protein. The data contain about 500,000 distinct CDR3 sequences, more than 7% of them singletons. The sample in question was PBMCs from blood, obtained around 2 years after vaccination. These receptors all stem from a man aged 50 to 75 who received an inactivated influenza vaccine.

V gene TRBV5-1 combines with J gene TRBJ2-1, with D perhaps TRBD2 (6 bases). V was clipped by 4 bases and J by 0 bases, with 11 bases between them. The CDR3 extends over 15 amino acids. CDR1 and CDR2 from the germline V gene are SGHRS and YFSETQ. The CDR3 loop reads CASSGGSSSYNEQFF. The CDR3, as DNA: TGCGCCAGCAGCGGGGGGTCAAGCTCCTACAATGAGCAGTTCTTC.

The rearrangement uses TRBV11-1 and TRBJ2-3; TRBD1 aligns across 8 bases. V lost 5 bases to trimming and J lost 6 bases; unmatched junction nucleotides: 19. Germline loops: CDR1 SGHAT, CDR2 FQDESV (reference sequence). The CDR3 spans 18 residues. CDR3 sequence reads: CASSKKLGAGGGGDTQYF. The CDR3 coding sequence is TGTGCCAGCAGCAAGAAGCTAGGCGCAGGGGGCGGTGGTGATACGCAGTATTTT.

This clonotype has just a few counts. The V gene is TRBV11-1, the J gene TRBJ2-1; D unresolved. The germline V gene has CDR1 SGHAT and CDR2 FQDESV (reference sequence). The CDR3 is 16 residues long. Trimming pared 1 base from V and 2 bases from J, leaving 12 bases between. This chain's CDR3 is CASSLDLSGPYNEQFF. CDR3 bases: TGTGCCAGCAGCTTAGACTTGTCGGGCCCCTACAATGAGCAGTTCTTC.

This clonotype was seen a handful of times. The rearrangement joins TRBV5-6 to TRBJ2-7; 11 positions agree with TRBD2. V gave up 0 bases and J gave up 6 bases; unmatched junction bases: 2. CDR1 is SGHDT, CDR2 YYEEEE, per germline. CDR3 length equals 14 residues. The CDR3 DNA reads as TGTGCCAGCAGCTTGGGACTAGCGGGAAGCGAGCAGTACTTC. Protein: CASSLGLAGSEQYF.

There are a few counts of this clonotype. The chain employs TRBV4-3 and TRBJ2-7, with 8 bases matching TRBD2. Losses at the gene ends were 1 base for V and 3 bases for J; bases not matched to a gene: 11. CDR1 LGHNA and CDR2 YSLEER come from the germline V gene. The CDR3 has 17 residues. DNA for the CDR3: TGCGCCAGCAGCCAAGCGGGAGGGCCCTCGCTTCACTACGAGCAGTACTTC. Amino acid sequence: CASSQAGGPSLHYEQYF.

Ten or more counts support this clonotype. V is TRBV3-1 and J is TRBJ1-5; 8 nucleotides agree with TRBD1. Germline loops: CDR1 LGHDT, CDR2 YNNKEL (reference sequence). The CDR3 runs to 13 residues. The J segment lost 4 bases and the V segment lost 4 bases, leaving 0 bases of the junction unmatched. The CDR3, as DNA: TGTGCCAGCAGCCGGACAGGGAATCAGCCCCAGCATTTT. Encoded protein: CASSRTGNQPQHF.

The chain combines TRBV2 with TRBJ2-3, with D perhaps TRBD2 (5 bases). CDR3 size: 19 residues. Germline V gene lookup returns CDR1 SNHLY and CDR2 FYNNEI. The V gene lost 6 bases and the J gene lost 2 bases, with 27 bases spanning the gap. This chain's CDR3 is CASSVPEGASVGITDTQYF. CDR3 bases: TGTGCCAGCAGCGTGCCCGAGGGAGCTTCGGTGGGGATCACAGATACGCAGTATTTT.